This T cell receptor (beta chain) was sequenced in a study of T cell repertoires in cytomegalovirus infection. Study outcomes and limitations: Carriage of CMV together with the relevant HLA was identifiable through cumulative public TCR beta family frequency.

This clonotype has a count of ten or more. What it binds is not known. TCRdb ran MiXCR on the reads and lists one entry per CDR3 protein. The sample lists about 140,000 distinct CDR3 sequences, 32% occurring once. Germline V gives CDR1 SGHDN, CDR2 FVKESK. V gave up 3 bases and J gave up 4 bases, with 10 bases separating them. This CDR3 contains 14 residues. The chain combines TRBV14 with TRBJ1-3; D gene unclear. This receptor was identified in a human donor in good health (CMV status not recorded). Some clones in this sample may be carry-over from other donors' samples. Here the sequenced sample was CD8+ T cells from cultured PBMCs, taken from culture after CMV antigen stimulation. The CDR3, as DNA: TGTGCCAGCAGCCACCGGACCCTGGGAAACACCATATATTTT. Its protein product is CASSHRTLGNTIYF.